This entry features one T cell receptor beta chain sequence. Assay: immunoSEQ multiplex PCR; the TCRdb copy retains only in-frame clones and omits some. Of about 52,000 clones in the sample, over 75% were seen once. This sample was taken from a study of blood T cell repertoires in COVID-19. In the study overall: COVID-19 samples collected from the United States, Italy and Spain covered acute and convalescent phases.

The CDR3 has 15 amino acids. Trimming took 7 bases from V and 1 from J, leaving 15 bases between them. The germline CDR1 and CDR2 sequences are WNHNN and SYGVQD (reference sequence). The sequence was collected from a human donor with active COVID-19. The donor label of this sample is uncertain. Input material: peripheral blood. This chain connects TRBV10-1 to TRBJ2-3; TRBD2 might be the D (6 bases). CDR3 in amino acids: CASTWVQRGTDTQYF. For the CDR3, the DNA is TGCGCCAGCACCTGGGTCCAGCGGGGCACAGATACGCAGTATTTT.